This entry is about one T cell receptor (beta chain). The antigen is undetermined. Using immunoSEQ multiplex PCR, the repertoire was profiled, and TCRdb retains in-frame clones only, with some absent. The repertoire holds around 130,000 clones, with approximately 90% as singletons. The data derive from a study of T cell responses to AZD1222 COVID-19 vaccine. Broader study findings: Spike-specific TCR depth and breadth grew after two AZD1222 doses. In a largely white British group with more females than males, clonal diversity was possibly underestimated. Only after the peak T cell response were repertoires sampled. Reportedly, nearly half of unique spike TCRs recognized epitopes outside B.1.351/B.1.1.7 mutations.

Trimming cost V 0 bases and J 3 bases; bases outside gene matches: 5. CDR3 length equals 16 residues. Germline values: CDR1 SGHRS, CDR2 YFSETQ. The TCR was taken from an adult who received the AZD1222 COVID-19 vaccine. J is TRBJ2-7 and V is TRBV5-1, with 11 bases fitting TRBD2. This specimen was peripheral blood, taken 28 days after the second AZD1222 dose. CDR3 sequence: CASSLGVLAGGYEQYF. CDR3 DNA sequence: TGCGCCAGCAGCTTGGGGGTCCTAGCGGGAGGCTACGAGCAGTACTTC. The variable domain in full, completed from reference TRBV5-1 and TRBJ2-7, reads KAGVTQTPRYLIKTRGQQVTLSCSPISGHRSVSWYQQTPGQGLQFLFEYFSETQRNKGNFPGRFSGRQFSNSRSEMNVSTLELGDSALYLCASSLGVLAGGYEQYFGPGTRLTVT.